One TCR beta chain is described in this entry. No antigen is known for it. This record comes from a study of cytomegalovirus exposure and HLA in healthy donors. Across the whole study: From HLA-typed donors, an early data release held approximately 85 million unique TCRs. Study results and limitations: A few of the chains that were CMV-associated were confirmed in vitro to be specific for CMV antigens. Several top significant clusters appeared, in a later analysis, to be linked to common viral pathogens.

The PCR used 60 Vbeta and 13 Jbeta primers. Produced via immunoSEQ multiplex PCR; TCRdb's table is partial and in-frame only. The sample holds 200,000 or so clones, more than 75% seen once. This receptor was identified in a woman aged 35 to 49 in good health and CMV-seronegative. Input material: PBMCs.

CDR3 nucleotide sequence: TGTGCCAGCAGTTTTTTCCTGGTTGACAGGGCGGCGACCCAGTACTTC. This gives the protein CASSFFLVDRAATQYF. V and J are TRBV27 and TRBJ2-5; TRBD1 agrees at 7 bases. From germline, CDR1 is MNHEY and CDR2 SMNVEV (reference sequence). V trimming: 3 bases; J trimming: 7 bases; junction bases outside the gene matches: 14. This CDR3 has 16 residues.